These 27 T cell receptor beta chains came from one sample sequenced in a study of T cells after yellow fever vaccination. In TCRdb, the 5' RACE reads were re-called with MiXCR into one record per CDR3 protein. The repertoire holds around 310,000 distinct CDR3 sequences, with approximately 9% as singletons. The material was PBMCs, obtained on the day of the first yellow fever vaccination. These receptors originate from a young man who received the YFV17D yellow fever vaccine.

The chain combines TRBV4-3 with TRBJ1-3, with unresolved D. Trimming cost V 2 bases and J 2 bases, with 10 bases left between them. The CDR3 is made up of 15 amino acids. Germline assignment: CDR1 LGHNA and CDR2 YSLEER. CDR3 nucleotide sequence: TGCGCCAGCAGCCAATGGGCGGAGGCTGGAAACACCATATATTTT. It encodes CASSQWAEAGNTIYF.

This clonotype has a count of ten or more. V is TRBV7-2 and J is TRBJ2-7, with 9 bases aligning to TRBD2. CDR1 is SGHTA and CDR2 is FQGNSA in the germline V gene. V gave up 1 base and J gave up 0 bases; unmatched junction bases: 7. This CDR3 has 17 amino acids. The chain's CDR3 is CASSLVVAGGASYEQYF. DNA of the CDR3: TGTGCCAGCAGCTTAGTGGTGGCGGGGGGGGCCTCCTACGAGCAGTACTTC.

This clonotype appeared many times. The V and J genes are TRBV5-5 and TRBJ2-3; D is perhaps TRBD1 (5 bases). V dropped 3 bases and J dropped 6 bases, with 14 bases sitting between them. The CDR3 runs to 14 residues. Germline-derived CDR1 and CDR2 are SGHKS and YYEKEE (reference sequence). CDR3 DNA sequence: TGTGCCAGCAGCTCGGACACTTCTGGGGATACGCAGTATTTT. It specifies CASSSDTSGDTQYF.

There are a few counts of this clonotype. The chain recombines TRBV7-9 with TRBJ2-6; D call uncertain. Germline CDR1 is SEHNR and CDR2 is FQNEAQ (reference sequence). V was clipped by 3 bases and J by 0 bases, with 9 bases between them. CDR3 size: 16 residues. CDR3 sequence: CASSFLWGSGANVLTF. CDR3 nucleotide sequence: TGTGCCAGCAGCTTCCTTTGGGGCTCTGGGGCCAACGTCCTGACTTTC.

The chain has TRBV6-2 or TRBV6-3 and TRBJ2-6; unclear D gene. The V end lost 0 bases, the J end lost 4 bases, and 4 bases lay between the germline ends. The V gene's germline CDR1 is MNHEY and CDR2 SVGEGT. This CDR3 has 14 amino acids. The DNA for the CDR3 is TGTGCCAGCAGTTACTCGTCCGGGGCCAACGTCCTGACTTTC. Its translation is CASSYSSGANVLTF.

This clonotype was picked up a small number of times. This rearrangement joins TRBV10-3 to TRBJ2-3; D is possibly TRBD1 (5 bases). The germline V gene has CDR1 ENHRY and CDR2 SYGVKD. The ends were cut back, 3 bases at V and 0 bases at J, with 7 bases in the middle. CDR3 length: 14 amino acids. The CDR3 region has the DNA TGTGCCATCAGTGACACAGGCAGCACAGATACGCAGTATTTT. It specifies CAISDTGSTDTQYF.

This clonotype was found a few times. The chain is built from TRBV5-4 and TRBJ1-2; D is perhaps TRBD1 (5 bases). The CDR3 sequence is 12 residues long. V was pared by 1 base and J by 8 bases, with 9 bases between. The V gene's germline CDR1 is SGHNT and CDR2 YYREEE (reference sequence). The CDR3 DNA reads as TGTGCCAGCAGCTTGCCCCAGGGCGGCTACACCTTC. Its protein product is CASSLPQGGYTF. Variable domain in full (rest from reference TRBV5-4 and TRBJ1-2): ETGVTQSPTHLIKTRGQQVTLRCSSQSGHNTVSWYQQALGQGPQFIFQYYREEENGRGNFPPRFSGLQFPNYSSELNVNALELDDSALYLCASSLPQGGYTFGSGTRLTVV.

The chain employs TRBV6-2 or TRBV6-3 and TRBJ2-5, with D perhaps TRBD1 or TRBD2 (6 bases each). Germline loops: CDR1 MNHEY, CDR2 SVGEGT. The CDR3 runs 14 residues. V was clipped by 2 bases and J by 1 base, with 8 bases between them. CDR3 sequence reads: CASSYGGRQETQYF. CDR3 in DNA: TGTGCCAGCAGTTACGGGGGGCGCCAAGAGACCCAGTACTTC.

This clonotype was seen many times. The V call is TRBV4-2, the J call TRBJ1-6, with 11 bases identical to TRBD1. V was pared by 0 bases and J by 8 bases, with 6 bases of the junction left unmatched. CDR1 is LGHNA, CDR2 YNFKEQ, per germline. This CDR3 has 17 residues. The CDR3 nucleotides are TGTGCCAGCAGCCAAGAACCGTTGGGACAGGGGGATTCACCCCTCCACTTT. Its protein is CASSQEPLGQGDSPLHF.

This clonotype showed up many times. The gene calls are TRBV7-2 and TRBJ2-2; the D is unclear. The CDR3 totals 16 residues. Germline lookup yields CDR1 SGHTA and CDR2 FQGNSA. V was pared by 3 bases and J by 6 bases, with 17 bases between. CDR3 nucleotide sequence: TGTGCCAGCAGCTTTTTGTTCCCAGGTTCGGCCGGGGAGCTGTTTTTT. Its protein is CASSFLFPGSAGELFF.

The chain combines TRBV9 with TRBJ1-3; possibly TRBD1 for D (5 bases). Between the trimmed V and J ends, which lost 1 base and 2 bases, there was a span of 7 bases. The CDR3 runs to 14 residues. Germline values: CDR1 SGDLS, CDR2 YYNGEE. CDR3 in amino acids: CASSVRGAGNTIYF. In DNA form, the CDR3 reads TGTGCCAGCAGCGTACGAGGGGCTGGAAACACCATATATTTT.

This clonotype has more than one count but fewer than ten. The CDR3 region is CATSRGQAPDTQYF. In nucleotides, the CDR3 is TGTGCCACCAGCAGAGGACAAGCCCCAGATACGCAGTATTTT. The rearrangement joins TRBV15 to TRBJ2-3; D not certain. The CDR3 consists of 14 residues. Germline-derived CDR1 and CDR2 are LNHNV and YYDKDF (reference sequence). Trimming removed 1 base at V and 4 bases at J, with 9 bases between.

CDR3 loop: CASRTTGSVEKLFF. The CDR3 nucleotides are TGTGCCAGTCGAACGACAGGGTCAGTTGAAAAACTGTTTTTT. The V and J genes are TRBV5-5 and TRBJ1-4, with TRBD1 matching over 7 bases. V lost 8 bases, J lost 7 bases, and 11 bases stayed unmatched. The CDR3 contains 14 residues. Germline CDR1 and CDR2: SGHKS and YYEKEE (reference sequence).

CDR3 coding DNA: TGTGCCAGCAGCCGATCCCAGGAGGAACTGTTTTTT. It encodes CASSRSQEELFF. This chain links TRBV11-2 with TRBJ1-4; D gene uncertain. This CDR3 is built from 12 residues. The germline CDR1 and CDR2 sequences are SGHAT and FQNNGV. Trimming removed 5 bases from V and 12 bases from J, with 13 bases in between.

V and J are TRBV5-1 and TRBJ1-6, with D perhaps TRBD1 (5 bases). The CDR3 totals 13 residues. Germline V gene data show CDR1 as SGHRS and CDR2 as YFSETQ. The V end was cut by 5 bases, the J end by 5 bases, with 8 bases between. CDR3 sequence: CASSPGHNSPLHF. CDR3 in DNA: TGCGCCAGCAGTCCAGGGCATAATTCACCCCTCCACTTT.

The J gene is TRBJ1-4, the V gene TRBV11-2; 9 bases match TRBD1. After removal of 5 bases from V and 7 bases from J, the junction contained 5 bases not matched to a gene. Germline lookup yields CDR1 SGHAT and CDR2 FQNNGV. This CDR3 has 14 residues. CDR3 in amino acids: CASSRTGGSEKLFF. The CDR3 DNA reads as TGTGCCAGCAGCCGTACAGGGGGCTCTGAAAAACTGTTTTTT. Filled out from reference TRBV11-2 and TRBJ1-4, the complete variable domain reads EAGVAQSPRYKIIEKRQSVAFWCNPISGHATLYWYQQILGQGPKLLIQFQNNGVVDDSQLPKDRFSAERLKGVDSTLKIQPAKLEDSAVYLCASSRTGGSEKLFFGSGTQLSVL.

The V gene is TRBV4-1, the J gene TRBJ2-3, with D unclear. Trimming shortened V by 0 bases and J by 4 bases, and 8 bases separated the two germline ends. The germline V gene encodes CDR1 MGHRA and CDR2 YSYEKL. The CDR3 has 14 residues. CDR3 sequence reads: CASSQEGVADTQYF. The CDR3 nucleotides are TGCGCCAGCAGCCAAGAGGGCGTAGCAGATACGCAGTATTTT.

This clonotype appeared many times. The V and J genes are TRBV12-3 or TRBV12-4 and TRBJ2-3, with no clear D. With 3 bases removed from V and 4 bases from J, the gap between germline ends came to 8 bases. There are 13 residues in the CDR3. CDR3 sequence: CASSFRLPDTQYF. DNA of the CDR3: TGTGCCAGCAGTTTCCGCCTCCCAGATACGCAGTATTTT.

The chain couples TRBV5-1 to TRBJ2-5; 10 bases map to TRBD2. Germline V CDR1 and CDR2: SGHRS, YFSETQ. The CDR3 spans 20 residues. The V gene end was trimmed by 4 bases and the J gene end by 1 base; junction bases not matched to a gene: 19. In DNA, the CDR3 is TGCGCCAGCAGCCCCTTATGGGCATTGTCTAGCGGGGGATTCCAAGAGACCCAGTACTTC. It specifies CASSPLWALSSGGFQETQYF.

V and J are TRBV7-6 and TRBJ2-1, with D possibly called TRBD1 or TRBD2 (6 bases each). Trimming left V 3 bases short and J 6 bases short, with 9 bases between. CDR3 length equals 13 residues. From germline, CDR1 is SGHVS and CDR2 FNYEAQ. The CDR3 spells CASSFRGLNEQFF. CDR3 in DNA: TGTGCCAGCAGCTTTCGGGGGCTCAATGAGCAGTTCTTC. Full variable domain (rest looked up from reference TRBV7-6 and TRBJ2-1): GAGVSQSPRYKVTKRGQDVALRCDPISGHVSLYWYRQALGQGPEFLTYFNYEAQQDKSGLPNDRFSAERPEGSISTLTIQRTEQRDSAMYRCASSFRGLNEQFFGPGTRLTVL.

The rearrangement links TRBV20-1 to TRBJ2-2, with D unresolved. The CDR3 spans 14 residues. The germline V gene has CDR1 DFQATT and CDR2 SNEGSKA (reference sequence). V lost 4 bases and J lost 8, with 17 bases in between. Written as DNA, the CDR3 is TGCAGTGCTATAACAGAAACCGAAGGGGGGGAGCTGTTTTTT. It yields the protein CSAITETEGGELFF.

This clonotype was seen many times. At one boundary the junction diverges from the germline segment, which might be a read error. CDR3 amino acids: CASSLGQGREQYF. Here the CDR3 DNA reads TGCGCCAGCAGCTTGGGACAGGGGAGGGAGCAGTACTTC. The V and J genes are TRBV12-3 or TRBV12-4 and TRBJ2-7, with 10 bases aligning to TRBD1. This CDR3 region has 13 residues.

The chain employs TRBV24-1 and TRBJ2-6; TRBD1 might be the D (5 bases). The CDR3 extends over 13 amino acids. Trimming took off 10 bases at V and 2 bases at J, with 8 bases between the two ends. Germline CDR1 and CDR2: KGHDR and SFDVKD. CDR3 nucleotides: TGTGCCACTGGACAACCTGGGGCCAACGTCCTGACTTTC. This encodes CATGQPGANVLTF.

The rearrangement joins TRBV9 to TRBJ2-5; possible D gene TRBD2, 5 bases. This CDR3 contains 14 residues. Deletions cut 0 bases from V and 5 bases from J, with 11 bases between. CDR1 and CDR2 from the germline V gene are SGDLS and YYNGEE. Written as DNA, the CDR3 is TGTGCCAGCAGCGTAGCTGGTGGGGAGGAGACCCAGTACTTC. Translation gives CASSVAGGEETQYF.

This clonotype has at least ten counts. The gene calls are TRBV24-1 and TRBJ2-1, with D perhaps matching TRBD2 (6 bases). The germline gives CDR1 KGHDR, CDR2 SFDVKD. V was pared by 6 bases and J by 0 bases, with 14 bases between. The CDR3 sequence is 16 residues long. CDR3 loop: CATSISRGSSYNEQFF. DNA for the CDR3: TGTGCCACCAGTATCTCCCGGGGGAGCTCCTACAATGAGCAGTTCTTC.

CDR3 DNA: TGTGCCAGCGGTAGTTGGGCCGACGGCACAGATACGCAGTATTTT. Translating it yields CASGSWADGTDTQYF. The chain is built from TRBV7-8 and TRBJ2-3; D not resolved. Trimming cost V 8 bases and J 1 base, with 16 bases left between them. The germline CDR1 and CDR2 sequences are SGHVS and FQNEAQ. The CDR3 length is 15 residues.

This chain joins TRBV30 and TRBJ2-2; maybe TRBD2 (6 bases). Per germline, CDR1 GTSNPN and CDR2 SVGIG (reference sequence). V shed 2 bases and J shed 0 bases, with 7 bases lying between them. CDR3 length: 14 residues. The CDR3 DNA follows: TGTGCCTGGAGTCGACTAGCGAACACCGGGGAGCTGTTTTTT. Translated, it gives CAWSRLANTGELFF. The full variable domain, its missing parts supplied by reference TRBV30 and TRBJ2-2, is SQTIHQWPATLVQPVGSPLSLECTVEGTSNPNLYWYRQAAGRGLQLLFYSVGIGQISSEVPQNLSASRPQDRQFILSSKKLLLSDSGFYLCAWSRLANTGELFFGEGSRLTVL.